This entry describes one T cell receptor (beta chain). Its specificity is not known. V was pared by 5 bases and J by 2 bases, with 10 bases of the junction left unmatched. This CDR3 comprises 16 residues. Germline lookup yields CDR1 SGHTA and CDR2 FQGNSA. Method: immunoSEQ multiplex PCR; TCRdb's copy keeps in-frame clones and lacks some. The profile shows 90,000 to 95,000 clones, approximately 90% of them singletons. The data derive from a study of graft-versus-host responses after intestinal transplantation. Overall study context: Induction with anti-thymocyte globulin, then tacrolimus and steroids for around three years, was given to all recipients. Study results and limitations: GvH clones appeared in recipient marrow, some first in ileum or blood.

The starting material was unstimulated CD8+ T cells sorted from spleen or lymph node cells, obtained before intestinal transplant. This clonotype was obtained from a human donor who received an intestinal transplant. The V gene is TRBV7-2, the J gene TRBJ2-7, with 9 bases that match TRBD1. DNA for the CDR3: TGTGCCAGCAGCCCAAATTCGGGACAGGGCACCTACGAGCAGTACTTC. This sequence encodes CASSPNSGQGTYEQYF.